The following is a T cell receptor beta chain sequence with its context. The V end lost 3 bases, the J end lost 2 bases, and 10 bases lay between the germline ends. This CDR3 spans 14 amino acids. Germline CDR1 reads LGHNA; CDR2 reads YSLEER. The data stem from a study of blood T cell repertoires in COVID-19. Study-wide context: The United States, Italy and Spain supplied acute and convalescent COVID-19 samples.

What the recovered Cohort 3 donors had was two negative PCRs, clearance, or symptom resolution. Only in-frame clones appear in the TCRdb table, and some are missing; sequencing was by immunoSEQ multiplex PCR. This table holds about 330,000 clones, around 87% found once. The TCR comes from a woman in her 30s who had recovered from COVID-19. J is TRBJ2-5 and V is TRBV4-3; TRBD1 might be the D (6 bases). The specimen was PBMCs or T cells enriched from blood (not recorded which). In DNA form, the CDR3 reads TGCGCCAGCAGCCAGGTGGGACAACAAGAGACCCAGTACTTC. Translated: CASSQVGQQETQYF.